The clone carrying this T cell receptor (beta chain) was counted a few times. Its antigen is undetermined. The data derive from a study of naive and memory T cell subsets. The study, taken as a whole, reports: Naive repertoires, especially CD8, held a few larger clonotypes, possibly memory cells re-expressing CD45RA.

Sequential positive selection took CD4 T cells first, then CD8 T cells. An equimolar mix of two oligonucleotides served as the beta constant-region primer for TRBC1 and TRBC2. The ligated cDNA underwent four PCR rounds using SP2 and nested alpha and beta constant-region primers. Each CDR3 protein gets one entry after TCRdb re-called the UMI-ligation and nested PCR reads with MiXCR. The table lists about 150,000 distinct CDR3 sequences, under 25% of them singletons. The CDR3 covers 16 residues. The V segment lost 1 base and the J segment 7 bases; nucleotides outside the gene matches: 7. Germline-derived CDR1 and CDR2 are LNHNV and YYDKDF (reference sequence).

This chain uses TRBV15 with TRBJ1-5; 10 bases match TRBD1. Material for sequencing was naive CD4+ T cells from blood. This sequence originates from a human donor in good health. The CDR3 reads CATSRGGTGAHQPQHF. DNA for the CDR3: TGTGCCACCAGCAGAGGCGGGACAGGGGCACACCAGCCCCAGCATTTT.